One and the same sample provided the 32 T cell receptor beta chains below, sequenced in a study of somatic mutations in cytotoxic T cells in rheumatoid arthritis. The table came from immunoSEQ multiplex PCR; TCRdb's copy has only in-frame clones and leaves some out. Among 15,000 or so clones, about 80% were seen once, and the ten largest hold 12%. The sample taken for sequencing was CD8+ T cells sorted from blood. These receptors were collected from an adult with rheumatoid arthritis.

The gene calls are TRBV5-1 and TRBJ1-4, with unresolved D. The CDR3 spans 14 residues. V lost 0 bases to trimming and J lost 3 bases, with 6 bases between them. Germline V gene sequence: CDR1 SGHRS, CDR2 YFSETQ. The CDR3 DNA sequence: TGCGCCAGCAGCTTGGGGGCTGCTAATGAAAAACTGTTTTTT. This codes for CASSLGAANEKLFF. Based on the CDR3 plus reference TRBV5-1 and TRBJ1-4, the full variable domain is KAGVTQTPRYLIKTRGQQVTLSCSPISGHRSVSWYQQTPGQGLQFLFEYFSETQRNKGNFPGRFSGRQFSNSRSEMNVSTLELGDSALYLCASSLGAANEKLFFGSGTQLSVL.

With regard to this clone: Different DNA sequences within this sample yield the same CDR3. CDR3 sequence: CASSQDRWSGGSGGTQYF. CDR3 in DNA: TGTGCCAGCAGCCAAGATAGATGGAGCGGGGGGTCCGGGGGTACGCAGTATTTT. V usage is TRBV4-2 and J usage is TRBJ2-3; 9 bases line up with TRBD2. The germline gives CDR1 LGHNA, CDR2 YNFKEQ. The V and J ends lost 0 bases and 8 bases, in that order; junction bases with no gene match: 15. This CDR3 is built from 18 residues.

The chain carries TRBV9 and TRBJ1-1, with D maybe TRBD1 (5 bases). CDR3 length: 14 residues. Trimming shortened V by 6 bases and J by 0 bases, and 12 bases separated the two germline ends. Germline V gene data show CDR1 as SGDLS and CDR2 as YYNGEE. The CDR3 region is CASTQGVMNTEAFF. CDR3 DNA sequence: TGTGCCAGCACCCAGGGAGTTATGAACACTGAAGCTTTCTTT.

V gene TRBV6-1 combines with J gene TRBJ1-5; 7 nucleotides match TRBD1. In germline, CDR1 is MNHNS, CDR2 SASEGT. The length of the CDR3 is 15 residues. After removal of 4 bases from V and 0 bases from J, the junction contained 3 bases not matched to a gene. CDR3 nucleotide sequence: TGTGCCAGCAGTGTGGGACAGTTTAGCAATCAGCCCCAGCATTTT. Translated: CASSVGQFSNQPQHF.

This clone was seen a few times. V and J are TRBV6-4 and TRBJ2-1; the match to TRBD2 covers 14 bases. Trimming cost V 7 bases and J 6 bases; bases outside gene matches: 5. Per the germline V gene, CDR1 is MRHNA and CDR2 is SNTAGT. This CDR3 is 15 amino acids long. CDR3 in DNA: TGTGCCAGCACGGAGACTAGCGGGGGGGCCAATGAGCAGTTCTTC. Translated, it gives CASTETSGGANEQFF.

The V call is TRBV10-1, the J call TRBJ2-1, with TRBD1 matching 7 bases. The germline CDR1 and CDR2 sequences are WNHNN and SYGVQD (reference sequence). CDR3 length equals 19 residues. Trimming took 5 bases from V and 1 from J; bases not matched to a gene: 17. CDR3 protein: CASSLAGGDVASSYNEQFF. The CDR3 DNA follows: TGCGCCAGCAGTTTGGCAGGGGGAGATGTTGCGAGTTCCTACAATGAGCAGTTCTTC.

The chain carries TRBV9 and TRBJ2-7; weak D call: TRBD2 (5 bases). V lost 0 bases and J lost 0, with 13 bases in between. The CDR3 loop spans 16 amino acids. Germline V gene data show CDR1 as SGDLS and CDR2 as YYNGEE. The CDR3 DNA reads TGTGCCAGCAGCGTAGGGGATAGCGCCCGCTCCTACGAGCAGTACTTC. Translating it yields CASSVGDSARSYEQYF. The full variable domain, with the rest looked up from reference TRBV9 and TRBJ2-7, is DSGVTQTPKHLITATGQRVTLRCSPRSGDLSVYWYQQSLDQGLQFLIQYYNGEERAKGNILERFSAQQFPDLHSELNLSSLELGDSALYFCASSVGDSARSYEQYFGPGTRLTVT.

V usage is TRBV4-1 and J usage is TRBJ1-4; D gene ambiguous. Trimming left V 4 bases short and J 8 bases short, with 14 bases between. Germline CDR1 and CDR2: MGHRA and YSYEKL. The CDR3 covers 14 residues. The CDR3 bases are TGCGCCAGCAGCCGCCGAACAACGTCAGAAAAACTGTTTTTT. It is translated as CASSRRTTSEKLFF.

This clone was seen only a few times. The J gene is TRBJ1-2, the V gene TRBV6-4; no firm D call. CDR3 length equals 16 residues. Germline CDR1 is MRHNA and CDR2 is SNTAGT. With 2 bases removed from V and 8 bases from J, the gap between germline ends came to 21 bases. The CDR3 DNA sequence: TGTGCCAGCAGTGACAGCCCGGACGGAGGTTCAGAGGGCTACACCTTC. It is translated as CASSDSPDGGSEGYTF.

This clone has only one observation. This chain links TRBV6-4 with TRBJ1-3; no definite D call. This CDR3 has 15 amino acids. V lost 3 bases and J lost 0, with 9 bases in between. From germline, CDR1 is MRHNA and CDR2 SNTAGT. CDR3 sequence reads: CASSEAEDSGNTIYF. For the CDR3, the DNA is TGTGCCAGCAGTGAAGCGGAGGACTCTGGAAACACCATATATTTT.

The V call is TRBV10-2, the J call TRBJ1-2; tentative D call: TRBD1 (5 bases). The length of the CDR3 is 13 residues. V dropped 6 bases and J dropped 4 bases, with 12 bases sitting between them. The V gene's germline CDR1 is WSHSY and CDR2 SAAADI. CDR3 bases: TGCGCCAGCAGAGACAGCACCCTCTATGGCTACACCTTC. Amino acids: CASRDSTLYGYTF.

The CDR3 protein is CASSYIQGNYSEQYV. CDR3 DNA: TGTGCCAGCAGTTATATCCAGGGGAATTACTCCGAGCAGTACGTC. The rearrangement uses TRBV6-6 and TRBJ2-7; D is possibly TRBD1 (6 bases). V was trimmed by 3 bases and J by 6 bases, leaving 18 bases between them. Germline CDR1 and CDR2: MNHNY and SVGAGI (reference sequence). The CDR3 covers 15 residues.

V is TRBV4-1 and J is TRBJ1-4, with 10 bases aligning to TRBD1. The CDR3 is made up of 18 amino acids. CDR1 and CDR2 from the germline V gene are MGHRA and YSYEKL. V shed 4 bases and J 5 bases; nucleotides not matched to a gene: 13. CDR3 loop: CASSLPGQGIGGNEKLFF. CDR3 DNA sequence: TGCGCCAGCAGCCTACCGGGACAGGGGATAGGTGGGAATGAAAAACTGTTTTTT.

This chain joins TRBV15 and TRBJ1-5, with D hard to call. This CDR3 is built from 15 residues. Per germline, CDR1 LNHNV and CDR2 YYDKDF (reference sequence). The germline V and J ends were trimmed by 0 bases and 3 bases, with 9 bases remaining between them. The CDR3 region is CATSRDRGVNQPQHF. The DNA of the CDR3 is TGTGCCACCAGCAGAGATCGCGGAGTCAATCAGCCCCAGCATTTT.

This rearrangement joins TRBV11-2 to TRBJ2-7, with 10 bases lining up with TRBD2. This CDR3 is built from 16 residues. With V trimmed by 2 bases and J by 6 bases, 10 bases remained unmatched. CDR1 and CDR2 (germline): SGHAT, FQNNGV. CDR3 sequence reads: CASSLLGASGGGEQYV. In DNA, the CDR3 is TGTGCCAGCAGCTTATTAGGGGCTAGCGGGGGTGGCGAGCAGTACGTC.

V and J are TRBV7-9 and TRBJ2-1, with TRBD2 identical over 7 bases. Trimming at V came to 8 bases and at J to 5 bases, leaving 6 bases not matched to a gene. Germline CDR1 is SEHNR and CDR2 is FQNEAQ (reference sequence). The CDR3 spans 13 residues. In DNA form, the CDR3 reads TGTGCCAGCGGGCCTAGCGGTAACAATGAGCAGTTCTTC. It specifies CASGPSGNNEQFF.

The V and J genes are TRBV19 and TRBJ1-2; possible D gene TRBD1, 5 bases. Germline V gene lookup returns CDR1 LNHDA and CDR2 SQIVND (reference sequence). Trimming stripped 7 bases from V and 6 bases from J, with 15 bases between. The CDR3 extends over 13 amino acids. CDR3 loop: CASKGPGPHGYTF. Written as DNA, the CDR3 is TGTGCCAGTAAGGGGCCGGGACCACATGGCTACACCTTC.

The rearrangement links TRBV4-2 to TRBJ1-5, with D tentatively TRBD1 (5 bases). The CDR3 covers 16 residues. Between the trimmed V and J ends, which lost 1 base and 2 bases, there was a span of 12 bases. Germline CDR1 LGHNA, CDR2 YNFKEQ. The CDR3, as DNA: TGTGCCAGCAGCCAAGGGGTAGGGGAGGGCAATCAGCCCCAGCATTTT. It is translated as CASSQGVGEGNQPQHF.

This clone was picked up one time. This CDR3 fails to terminate in the conserved phenylalanine or tryptophan, so it likely reflects a read error. The DNA is left out, because the CDR3 cannot be placed on it with certainty; the CDR3 is given as TCRdb lists it. This sequence joins TRBV5-4 and TRBJ1-1. The CDR3 comprises 12 residues, both ends counted. CDR1 and CDR2 from the germline V gene are SGHNT and YYREEE (reference sequence). CDR3 protein: CASSLGGQGLKV.

The chain combines TRBV9 with TRBJ1-1; tentative D call: TRBD1 (5 bases). Germline values: CDR1 SGDLS, CDR2 YYNGEE. This CDR3 has 14 amino acids. V lost 4 bases to trimming and J lost 5 bases, with 15 bases between them. The CDR3 nucleotides read TGTGCCAGCAGCCCCCGGGGGGAGGTAACTGAAGCTTTCTTT. Translating it yields CASSPRGEVTEAFF.

Sample share makes this clone large. The chain recombines TRBV2 with TRBJ1-4; the match to TRBD1 covers 8 bases. J was trimmed by 8 bases and V by 8 bases; bases with no gene match: 16. Germline CDR1 is SNHLY and CDR2 is FYNNEI. The CDR3 has 16 residues. Here the CDR3 DNA reads TGTGCCAGCCAAAGGACAGGGTCTGTTTTAGGGGAAAAACTGTTTTTT. Protein product: CASQRTGSVLGEKLFF.

In this sample, this clone turned up a few times. The chain combines TRBV28 with TRBJ2-3; no clear D. The V and J ends lost 3 bases and 9 bases respectively, with 10 bases between them. This CDR3 comprises 12 residues. Germline values: CDR1 MDHEN, CDR2 SYDVKM. The CDR3 region has the DNA TGTGCCAGCAGTTTCACCGCGCTGACGCAGTATTTT. This translates into CASSFTALTQYF.

This clone has just a few counts. V is TRBV27 and J is TRBJ1-6; 9 bases agree with TRBD1. Trimming cost V 4 bases and J 10 bases; bases outside gene matches: 11. The CDR3 is 16 amino acids. The germline V gene has CDR1 MNHEY and CDR2 SMNVEV (reference sequence). This CDR3 is CASSSRQGGAGSPLHF. The CDR3 nucleotides are TGTGCCAGCAGTTCTAGACAGGGGGGAGCCGGGTCACCCCTCCACTTT.

This clone was observed once. The gene calls are TRBV5-4 and TRBJ1-2; TRBD1 matches 11 bases. Germline V gene data show CDR1 as SGHNT and CDR2 as YYREEE (reference sequence). V lost 0 bases to trimming and J lost 5 bases; unmatched junction nucleotides: 6. This CDR3 has 16 amino acids. The CDR3 loop is CASSLDGQGASYGYTF. DNA of the CDR3: TGTGCCAGCAGCTTGGACGGACAGGGGGCGTCATATGGCTACACCTTC. The variable domain in full, completed from reference TRBV5-4 and TRBJ1-2, reads ETGVTQSPTHLIKTRGQQVTLRCSSQSGHNTVSWYQQALGQGPQFIFQYYREEENGRGNFPPRFSGLQFPNYSSELNVNALELDDSALYLCASSLDGQGASYGYTFGSGTRLTVV.

The chain has TRBV15 and TRBJ2-3; 7 bases fit TRBD2. The length of the CDR3 is 14 residues. The germline V gene encodes CDR1 LNHNV and CDR2 YYDKDF (reference sequence). V shed 7 bases and J 1 base; nucleotides not matched to a gene: 5. The CDR3 DNA sequence: TGTGCCACCACTCCGGGGGGAGGCACAGATACGCAGTATTTT. Its translation is CATTPGGGTDTQYF.

This chain connects TRBV7-3 to TRBJ2-3, with 11 bases aligning to TRBD2. The CDR3 runs to 15 residues. The V and J ends lost 4 bases and 4 bases, in that order; junction bases with no gene match: 4. Germline assignment: CDR1 SGHTA and CDR2 FQGTGA. The CDR3 loop reads CASSYIAGGPDTQYF. The CDR3 bases are TGTGCCAGCAGCTACATAGCGGGGGGGCCAGATACGCAGTATTTT.

This chain uses TRBV6-4 with TRBJ2-6; no firm D call. CDR3 length: 16 amino acids. V lost 3 bases, J lost 0 bases, and 9 bases lay in between. Germline assignment: CDR1 MRHNA and CDR2 SNTAGT. The CDR3 region has the DNA TGTGCCAGCAGTGAAGGGCGGAGCTCTGGGGCCAACGTCCTGACTTTC. Translation gives CASSEGRSSGANVLTF.

The chain is built from TRBV28 and TRBJ2-7; D might be TRBD1 (6 bases). The germline V and J ends were trimmed by 5 bases and 0 bases, with 14 bases remaining between them. The CDR3 is 15 amino acids. Looked up from germline, CDR1 is MDHEN and CDR2 is SYDVKM. The CDR3 protein is CASSPLTGSSYEQYF. The CDR3 bases are TGTGCCAGCAGTCCGCTGACAGGTAGCTCCTACGAGCAGTACTTC.

CDR3 amino acids: CASSGGTGGGEQYF. CDR3 sequence (DNA): TGCGCCAGCAGTGGGGGGACAGGGGGTGGCGAGCAGTACTTC. The J gene is TRBJ2-7, the V gene TRBV10-2; 11 positions agree with TRBD1. The CDR3 totals 14 residues. Germline V gene sequence: CDR1 WSHSY, CDR2 SAAADI. The V segment lost 4 bases and the J segment 6 bases; nucleotides outside the gene matches: 5.

This clone was seen a few times. The chain combines TRBV6-1 with TRBJ1-1; 8 bases fit TRBD1. Germline assignment: CDR1 MNHNS and CDR2 SASEGT. The CDR3 has 16 amino acids. V lost 2 bases, J lost 7 bases, and 12 bases stayed unmatched. The CDR3 loop reads CASSEFRGSGGDEAFF. The CDR3 DNA reads as TGTGCCAGCAGTGAATTTAGGGGGTCAGGGGGCGATGAAGCTTTCTTT.

The V call is TRBV15, the J call TRBJ2-7; the D gene is possibly TRBD1 (5 bases). V was shortened by 5 bases and J by 0 bases, with 14 bases between the two germline ends. This CDR3 contains 15 residues. Germline V lookup: CDR1 LNHNV, CDR2 YYDKDF (reference sequence). The CDR3 here is CATSPTPGNSYEQYV. The CDR3, as DNA: TGTGCCACCAGCCCTACCCCAGGGAACTCCTACGAGCAGTACGTC.

The V and J genes are TRBV5-4 and TRBJ2-5; D assignment may be TRBD1 or TRBD2 (6 bases each). The CDR3 covers 13 residues. Per the germline V gene, CDR1 is SGHNT and CDR2 is YYREEE (reference sequence). The ends were cut back, 6 bases at V and 3 bases at J, with 12 bases in the middle. CDR3 sequence reads: CASKPGEEETQYF. The CDR3 DNA is TGTGCCAGCAAACCAGGGGAGGAAGAGACCCAGTACTTC.